The 24 T cell receptor beta chains given below trace back to one sample, sequenced in a study of CD8+ T cells in alopecia areata. Following RNA extraction, reverse transcription yielded cDNA that acted as the sequencing template. Clones were sequenced by immunoSEQ multiplex PCR, and TCRdb holds only the in-frame ones, with some missing. The sample carries 25,000 to 40,000 clones, 65% to 80% recorded once. The sequencing sample was made of NKG2D-low CD8+ T cells sorted from blood. These receptors came from a human donor with alopecia areata.

This chain links TRBV27 with TRBJ2-1, with a tentative D call TRBD1 (6 bases). This CDR3 comprises 12 residues. Trimming stripped 10 bases from V and 4 bases from J, with 11 bases between. CDR1 and CDR2 from the germline V gene are MNHEY and SMNVEV (reference sequence). Here the CDR3 DNA reads TGTGCCACCAATGACAGGTACAATGAGCAGTTCTTC. It specifies CATNDRYNEQFF.

The gene calls are TRBV27 and TRBJ1-2; a weak D match, TRBD1 (5 bases). The CDR3 totals 13 residues. V was clipped by 4 bases and J by 5 bases, with 11 bases between them. CDR1 is MNHEY, CDR2 SMNVEV, per germline (reference sequence). CDR3 sequence (DNA): TGTGCCAGCAGTTCGGACATAGGGTATGGCTACACCTTC. Encoded protein: CASSSDIGYGYTF.

There are a few counts of this clone. The CDR3 loop is CASSPPGLAGIQETQYF. The CDR3 DNA reads as TGCGCCAGCAGCCCCCCCGGACTAGCGGGCATCCAAGAGACCCAGTACTTC. The chain employs TRBV4-1 and TRBJ2-5; 11 bases fit TRBD2. From germline, CDR1 is MGHRA and CDR2 YSYEKL. The CDR3 length is 17 residues. The J segment lost 1 base and the V segment lost 4 bases, leaving 8 bases of the junction unmatched.

The V and J genes are TRBV29-1 and TRBJ1-1, with a possible D match to TRBD1 (5 bases). V was shortened by 1 base and J by 4 bases, with 16 bases between the two germline ends. The CDR3 extends over 15 amino acids. Germline V gene sequence: CDR1 SQVTM, CDR2 ANQGSEA. CDR3 bases: TGCAGCGTTGAAGTCGGAGCGTCCGGGGGCACTGAAGCTTTCTTT. As protein: CSVEVGASGGTEAFF.

The J gene is TRBJ2-7, the V gene TRBV7-9; perhaps TRBD2 as D (6 bases). The CDR3 has 15 amino acids. Trimming took off 3 bases at V and 0 bases at J, with 12 bases between the two ends. Germline CDR1 and CDR2: SEHNR and FQNEAQ (reference sequence). The CDR3 nucleotides read TGTGCCAGCAGCTTTGGGACTTTCTCCTCCTACGAGCAGTACTTC. As protein: CASSFGTFSSYEQYF.

The rearrangement links TRBV28 to TRBJ2-6, with a weak D call TRBD2 (6 bases). Per germline, CDR1 MDHEN and CDR2 SYDVKM. The CDR3 spans 17 residues. The V gene lost 2 bases and the J gene lost 1 base, with 12 bases spanning the gap. The CDR3 loop is CASSLRDLGSGANVLTF. The CDR3 DNA follows: TGTGCCAGCAGTTTACGGGACTTGGGATCTGGGGCCAACGTCCTGACTTTC.

This clone was seen a few times. This chain connects TRBV7-9 to TRBJ1-1, with TRBD1 matching 7 bases. CDR3 size: 15 residues. Germline CDR1 and CDR2: SEHNR and FQNEAQ (reference sequence). V was clipped by 5 bases and J by 6 bases; unmatched bases: 12. CDR3 region: CASSPPTGSEAEAFF. The CDR3 region has the DNA TGTGCCAGCAGCCCCCCGACAGGGTCAGAAGCTGAAGCTTTCTTT. Full variable domain (remainder filled in from reference TRBV7-9 and TRBJ1-1): DTGVSQNPRHKITKRGQNVTFRCDPISEHNRLYWYRQTLGQGPEFLTYFQNEAQLEKSRLLSDRFSAERPKGSFSTLEIQRTEQGDSAMYLCASSPPTGSEAEAFFGQGTRLTVV.

This clone has a single count. V is TRBV29-1 and J is TRBJ2-7, with 8 bases fitting TRBD2. The CDR3 has 12 amino acids. Trimming took 4 bases from V and 5 from J; bases not matched to a gene: 4. Germline V CDR1 and CDR2: SQVTM, ANQGSEA. This CDR3 reads CSVAGGEDEQYF. As DNA, the CDR3 is TGCAGCGTTGCGGGAGGGGAGGACGAGCAGTACTTC.

The V call is TRBV29-1, the J call TRBJ2-3; D call uncertain. Trimming left V 1 base short and J 1 base short, with 15 bases between. This CDR3 comprises 16 residues. Per germline, CDR1 SQVTM and CDR2 ANQGSEA. This CDR3 is CSVEGGDFPRTDTQYF. CDR3 in DNA: TGCAGCGTTGAAGGTGGGGATTTCCCCCGCACAGATACGCAGTATTTT.

The genes are TRBV25-1 and TRBJ1-2; D remains unclear. The length of the CDR3 is 13 residues. Trimming took off 4 bases at V and 0 bases at J, with 6 bases between the two ends. Germline V gene sequence: CDR1 MGHDK, CDR2 SYGVNS. This CDR3 reads CASSVRANYGYTF. CDR3 bases: TGTGCCAGCAGTGTTAGGGCTAACTATGGCTACACCTTC.

This clone turned up a few times. The V call is TRBV7-9, the J call TRBJ2-5, with 7 bases lining up with TRBD1. This CDR3 has 15 residues. Trimming cost V 3 bases and J 3 bases; bases outside gene matches: 7. The germline CDR1 and CDR2 sequences are SEHNR and FQNEAQ (reference sequence). Written as DNA, the CDR3 is TGTGCCAGCAGCTTCTCACGACAGGGAAAAGAGACCCAGTACTTC. Translated, it gives CASSFSRQGKETQYF.

The chain links TRBV10-2 to TRBJ1-2, with D unclear. The V gene's germline CDR1 is WSHSY and CDR2 SAAADI. The ends were cut back, 0 bases at V and 6 bases at J, with 14 bases in the middle. CDR3 length: 15 residues. Here the CDR3 reads CASSESKHGSDGYTF. For the CDR3, the DNA is TGCGCCAGCAGTGAGTCGAAACATGGGAGTGATGGCTACACCTTC.

The DNA for the CDR3 is TGTGCCAGCAGTGCCCTTTCGGGGCAGGGTATCCCTAATGAGCAGTTCTTC. Translating it yields CASSALSGQGIPNEQFF. The gene calls are TRBV27 and TRBJ2-1, with D perhaps matching TRBD1 or TRBD2 (5 bases each). The CDR3 covers 17 residues. CDR1 MNHEY and CDR2 SMNVEV come from the germline V gene (reference sequence). Trimming cost V 5 bases and J 7 bases, with 24 bases left between them.

This chain joins TRBV6-1 and TRBJ2-3; the D gene is possibly TRBD2 (5 bases). Trimming took 11 bases from V and 2 from J, leaving 17 bases between them. The germline gives CDR1 MNHNS, CDR2 SASEGT. This CDR3 is 14 amino acids long. CDR3 sequence reads: CAGKMAGVTDTQYF. Written as DNA, the CDR3 is TGTGCCGGCAAGATGGCCGGGGTCACAGATACGCAGTATTTT.

This clone was found a few times. The V call is TRBV18, the J call TRBJ1-4; D gene uncertain. The V end lost 1 base, the J end lost 4 bases, and 10 bases lay between the germline ends. The CDR3 has 15 residues. Looked up from germline, CDR1 is KGHSH and CDR2 is LQKENI. CDR3 protein: CASSPQQTDNEKLFF. In nucleotides, the CDR3 is TGTGCCAGCTCACCACAGCAGACCGATAATGAAAAACTGTTTTTT.

The CDR3 DNA sequence: TGTGCCAGCAGCCTCCTCGAAGAGACCCAGTACTTC. Its translation: CASSLLEETQYF. The rearrangement links TRBV7-2 to TRBJ2-5; D unclear. Germline V gene lookup returns CDR1 SGHTA and CDR2 FQGNSA. V was clipped by 5 bases and J by 3 bases, with 7 bases between them. The CDR3 contains 12 residues.

The chain has TRBV7-3 and TRBJ2-3, with D hard to call. The V gene's germline CDR1 is SGHTA and CDR2 FQGTGA. The CDR3 is made up of 15 amino acids. With 1 base removed from V and 2 bases from J, the gap between germline ends came to 10 bases. CDR3 residues: CASSLIAEPTDTQYF. For the CDR3, the DNA is TGTGCCAGCAGCTTAATTGCGGAGCCCACAGATACGCAGTATTTT.

At least ten counts were recorded for this clone. The gene calls are TRBV6-4 and TRBJ2-2; the D gene is possibly TRBD1 (6 bases). The CDR3 consists of 17 residues. Trimming cost V 2 bases and J 3 bases, with 16 bases left between them. The germline V gene has CDR1 MRHNA and CDR2 SNTAGT. The CDR3 nucleotides read TGTGCCAGCAGTGACCTCTCCCCAGGGGCGGACACCGGGGAGCTGTTTTTT. This sequence encodes CASSDLSPGADTGELFF.

This chain's CDR3 is CSEEKVAEQYF. DNA for the CDR3: TGCAGTGAGGAGAAAGTTGCCGAGCAGTACTTC. The chain combines TRBV20-1 with TRBJ2-7; D gene uncertain. CDR3 length: 11 residues. Germline V CDR1 and CDR2: DFQATT, SNEGSKA (reference sequence). V lost 7 bases, J lost 6 bases, and 13 bases lay in between.

This chain uses TRBV4-1 with TRBJ2-4; possibly TRBD1 for D (5 bases). The ends were cut back, 1 base at V and 11 bases at J, with 9 bases in the middle. Germline V gene data show CDR1 as MGHRA and CDR2 as YSYEKL. The CDR3 consists of 12 residues. As DNA, the CDR3 is TGCGCCAGCAGCCAAGGGACACGGCTTCAGTACTTC. This encodes CASSQGTRLQYF.

V and J are TRBV29-1 and TRBJ2-5; D is possibly TRBD2 (6 bases). The CDR3 length is 14 residues. Trimming removed 2 bases at V and 3 bases at J, with 13 bases between. The germline CDR1 and CDR2 sequences are SQVTM and ANQGSEA. The CDR3 here is CSVEPVGTEETQYF. The CDR3 DNA follows: TGCAGCGTTGAACCGGTCGGGACTGAAGAGACCCAGTACTTC.

The rearrangement joins TRBV16 to TRBJ2-7; D ambiguous. CDR1 is KGHSY, CDR2 FQNENV, per germline. The ends were cut back, 6 bases at V and 3 bases at J, with 9 bases in the middle. CDR3 length: 12 amino acids. CDR3 region: CASSRKFYEQYF. CDR3 DNA sequence: TGTGCCAGCAGTAGAAAATTCTACGAGCAGTACTTC.

V usage is TRBV7-9 and J usage is TRBJ2-5, with 7 nucleotides matching TRBD2. Unmatched junction bases numbered 8, after V lost 7 bases and J lost 3 bases. Per the germline V gene, CDR1 is SEHNR and CDR2 is FQNEAQ (reference sequence). The CDR3 is 14 residues long. CDR3 sequence (DNA): TGTGCCAGCATCCGCGAGGGGAGGGAAGAGACCCAGTACTTC. Translation: CASIREGREETQYF.

The chain employs TRBV7-8 and TRBJ2-3; D unresolved. CDR1 and CDR2 from the germline V gene are SGHVS and FQNEAQ. V gave up 5 bases and J gave up 4 bases, with 13 bases separating them. The CDR3 runs 14 residues. In nucleotides, the CDR3 is TGTGCCAGCAGCCCCTACCACAGAGCAGATACGCAGTATTTT. Translating it yields CASSPYHRADTQYF.